The sequence of this T cell receptor (beta chain) was determined in a study of cytomegalovirus exposure and HLA in healthy donors. Germline V gene lookup returns CDR1 SEHNR and CDR2 FQNEAQ (reference sequence). The CDR3 is 15 amino acids. The study ran its PCR with 60 Vbeta and 13 Jbeta primers. Using immunoSEQ multiplex PCR, the repertoire was profiled, and TCRdb retains in-frame clones only, with some absent. The data show over 100,000 clones, with over 60% seen just once and 4.8% held by the top ten. Of note for this clone: A junction end diverges from the germline sequence, so it may reflect a read error.

Unrecorded immune exposures were likely, despite nominal health at sampling. This chain joins TRBV7-9 and TRBJ1-2; D is perhaps TRBD1 (5 bases). The clonotype originates from a man aged 25-40 years in good health and CMV-seropositive. Sequenced sample: PBMCs. The CDR3 protein is CASSFPAGEKGGYPF. For the CDR3, the DNA is TGTGCCAGCAGCTTCCCGGCGGGGGAAAAAGGAGGCTACCCCTTC.